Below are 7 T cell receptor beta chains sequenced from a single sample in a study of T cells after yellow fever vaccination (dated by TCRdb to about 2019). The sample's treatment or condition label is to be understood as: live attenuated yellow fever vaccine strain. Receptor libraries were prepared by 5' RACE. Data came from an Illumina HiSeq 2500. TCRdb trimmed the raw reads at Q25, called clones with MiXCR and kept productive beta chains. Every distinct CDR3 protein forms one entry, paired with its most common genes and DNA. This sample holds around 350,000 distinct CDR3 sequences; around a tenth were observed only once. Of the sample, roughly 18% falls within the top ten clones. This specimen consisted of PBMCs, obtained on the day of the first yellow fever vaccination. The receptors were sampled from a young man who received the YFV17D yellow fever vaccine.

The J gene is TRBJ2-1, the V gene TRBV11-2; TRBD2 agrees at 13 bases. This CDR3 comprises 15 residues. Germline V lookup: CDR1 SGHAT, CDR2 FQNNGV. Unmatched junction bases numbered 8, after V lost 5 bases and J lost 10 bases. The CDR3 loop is CASSPGTSGATEQFF. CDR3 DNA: TGTGCCAGCAGCCCTGGGACTAGCGGGGCTACGGAGCAGTTCTTC. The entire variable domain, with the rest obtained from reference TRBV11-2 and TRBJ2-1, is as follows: EAGVAQSPRYKIIEKRQSVAFWCNPISGHATLYWYQQILGQGPKLLIQFQNNGVVDDSQLPKDRFSAERLKGVDSTLKIQPAKLEDSAVYLCASSPGTSGATEQFFGPGTRLTVL.

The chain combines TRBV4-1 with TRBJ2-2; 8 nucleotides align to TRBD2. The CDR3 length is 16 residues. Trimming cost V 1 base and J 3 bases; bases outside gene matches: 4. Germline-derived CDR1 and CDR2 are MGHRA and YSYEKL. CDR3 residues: CASSQVGGGYTGELFF. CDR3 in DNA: TGCGCCAGCAGCCAAGTCGGGGGGGGCTACACCGGGGAGCTGTTTTTT.

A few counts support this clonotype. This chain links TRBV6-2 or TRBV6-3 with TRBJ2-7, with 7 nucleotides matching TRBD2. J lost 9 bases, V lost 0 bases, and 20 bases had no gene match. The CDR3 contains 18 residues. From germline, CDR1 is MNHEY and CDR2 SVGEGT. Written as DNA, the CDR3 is TGTGCCAGCAGTTACTCGTCGGGTATCCGAGGACTAGTAACGTGGCAGTACGTC. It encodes CASSYSSGIRGLVTWQYV.

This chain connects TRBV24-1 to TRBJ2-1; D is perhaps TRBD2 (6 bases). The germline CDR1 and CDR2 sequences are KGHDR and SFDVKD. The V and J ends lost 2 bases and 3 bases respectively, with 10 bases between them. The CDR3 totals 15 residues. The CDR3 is CATSDSGRGYNEQFF. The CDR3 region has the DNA TGTGCCACCAGTGATTCCGGGAGAGGCTACAATGAGCAGTTCTTC.

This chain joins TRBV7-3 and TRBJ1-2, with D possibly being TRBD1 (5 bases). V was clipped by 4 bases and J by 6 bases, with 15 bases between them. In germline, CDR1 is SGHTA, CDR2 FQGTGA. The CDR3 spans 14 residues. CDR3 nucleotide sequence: TGTGCCAGCAGCTCGACGGGGGGGTCGAATGGCTACACCTTC. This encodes CASSSTGGSNGYTF. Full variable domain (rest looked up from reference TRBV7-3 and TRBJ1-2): GAGVSQTPSNKVTEKGKYVELRCDPISGHTALYWYRQSLGQGPEFLIYFQGTGAADDSGLPNDRFFAVRPEGSVSTLKIQRTERGDSAVYLCASSSTGGSNGYTFGSGTRLTVV.

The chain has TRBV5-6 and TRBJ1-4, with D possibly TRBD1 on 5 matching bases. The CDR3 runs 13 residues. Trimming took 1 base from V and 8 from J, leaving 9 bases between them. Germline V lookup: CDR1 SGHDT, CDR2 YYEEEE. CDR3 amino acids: CASSLRGTEKLFF. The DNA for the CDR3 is TGTGCCAGCAGCTTGAGGGGAACAGAAAAACTGTTTTTT.

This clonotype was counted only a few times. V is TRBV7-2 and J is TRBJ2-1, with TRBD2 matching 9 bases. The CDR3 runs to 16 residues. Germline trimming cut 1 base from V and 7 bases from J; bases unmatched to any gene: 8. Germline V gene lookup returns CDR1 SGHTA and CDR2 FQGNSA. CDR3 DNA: TGTGCCAGCAGCTTAGGATCCGGCGGGGGGGTGAATGAGCAGTTCTTC. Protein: CASSLGSGGGVNEQFF.